This paragraph reports one TCR beta chain. Its antigen remains unknown. This sample is drawn from a study of cytomegalovirus exposure and HLA in healthy donors. Whole-study context: As released early, the data held roughly 85 million unique TCRs from HLA-typed donors.

General study points: Cytomegalovirus status was reportedly diagnosed by the classifier with high specificity and sensitivity. TCR beta V- and J-gene trimming was later associated with a missense DCLRE1C variant. In a later analysis, around 18,000 TCR beta sequences were associated with HLA alleles at 0.05 false discovery rate.

Primers included in the PCR were 60 Vbeta and 13 Jbeta primers. Some clones are missing from TCRdb's copy, which holds only in-frame ones; the method was immunoSEQ multiplex PCR. This table has 130,000 or so clones, more than 60% appearing once. The CDR3 spans 15 residues. CDR1 is SGHAT, CDR2 FQNNGV, per germline. Trimming took 2 bases from V and 4 from J, leaving 12 bases between them. The TCR comes from a male donor in good health and CMV-seronegative. This chain links TRBV11-2 with TRBJ1-5; D gene ambiguous. The sample comprised PBMCs. Here the CDR3 DNA reads TGTGCCAGCAGCTTAACAGAGTCCCAAAATCAGCCCCAGCATTTT. Translated: CASSLTESQNQPQHF.